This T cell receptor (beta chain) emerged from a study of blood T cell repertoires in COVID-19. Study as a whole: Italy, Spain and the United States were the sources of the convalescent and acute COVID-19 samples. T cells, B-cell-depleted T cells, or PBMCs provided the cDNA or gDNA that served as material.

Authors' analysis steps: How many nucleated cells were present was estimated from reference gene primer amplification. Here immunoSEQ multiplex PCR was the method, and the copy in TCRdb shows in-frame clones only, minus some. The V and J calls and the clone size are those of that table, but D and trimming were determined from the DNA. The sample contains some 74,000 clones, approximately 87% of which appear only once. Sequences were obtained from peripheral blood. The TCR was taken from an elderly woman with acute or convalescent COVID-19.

CDR3 loop: CASRSRNNYGYTF. The DNA for the CDR3 is TGTGCCAGTAGATCGCGCAATAACTATGGCTACACCTTC. The chain recombines TRBV19 with TRBJ1-2; D uncertain. Germline V gives CDR1 LNHDA, CDR2 SQIVND (reference sequence). The V end lost 6 bases, the J end lost 1 base, and 9 bases lay between the germline ends. The CDR3 consists of 13 residues.